The T cell receptor (beta chain) under discussion was sequenced for a study of blood T cell repertoires in COVID-19. In the study overall: Acute and convalescent COVID-19 specimens originated in the United States, Italy and Spain. T cells, B-cell-depleted T cells, or PBMCs supplied cDNA or gDNA.

The CDR3 consists of 15 residues. Germline-derived CDR1 and CDR2 are SNHLY and FYNNEI. Losses at the gene ends were 6 bases for V and 3 bases for J; bases not matched to a gene: 11. Source study methods: Researchers report that nucleated cell counts were estimated from reference gene primer amplification. Sequencing was performed with immunoSEQ multiplex PCR; in TCRdb, only in-frame clones are kept and a portion is missing. From that table come the V and J calls and clone size; the DNA was used to work out D and trimming. The sample gives more than 200,000 clones, 84% of which show up once; 4.2% is in the top ten.

The TCR was taken from a man between 60 and 70 years old with acute or convalescent COVID-19. The sequencing input was peripheral blood. The rearrangement uses TRBV2 and TRBJ2-7; 7 bases fit TRBD1. The CDR3 sequence: CASRETGQENYEQYF. In nucleotides, the CDR3 is TGTGCCAGCAGGGAAACAGGACAGGAGAACTACGAGCAGTACTTC.